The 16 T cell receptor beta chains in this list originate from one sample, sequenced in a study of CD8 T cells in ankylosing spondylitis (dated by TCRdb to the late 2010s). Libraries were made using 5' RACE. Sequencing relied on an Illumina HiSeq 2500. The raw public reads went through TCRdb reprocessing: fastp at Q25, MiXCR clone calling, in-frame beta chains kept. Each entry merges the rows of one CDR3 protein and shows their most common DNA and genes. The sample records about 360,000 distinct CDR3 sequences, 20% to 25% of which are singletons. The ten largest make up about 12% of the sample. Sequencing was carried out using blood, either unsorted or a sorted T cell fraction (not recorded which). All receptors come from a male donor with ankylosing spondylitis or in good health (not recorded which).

CDR3 DNA: TGCGCCAGCAGCGAGGAAGCGGGGGAGCTGTTTTTT. Protein product: CASSEEAGELFF. The chain uses TRBV4-1 and TRBJ2-2; the D is unclear. V lost 5 bases and J lost 8, with 9 bases in between. The CDR3 is made up of 12 amino acids. Per the germline V gene, CDR1 is MGHRA and CDR2 is YSYEKL.

The CDR3: CAISESRGQTRETQYF. The CDR3, as DNA: TGTGCCATCAGTGAGTCGCGGGGACAGACAAGAGAGACCCAGTACTTC. The rearrangement joins TRBV10-3 to TRBJ2-5; possibly TRBD1 for D (7 bases). V lost 0 bases to trimming and J lost 4 bases, with 15 bases between them. This CDR3 is 16 amino acids long. CDR1 is ENHRY, CDR2 SYGVKD, per germline.

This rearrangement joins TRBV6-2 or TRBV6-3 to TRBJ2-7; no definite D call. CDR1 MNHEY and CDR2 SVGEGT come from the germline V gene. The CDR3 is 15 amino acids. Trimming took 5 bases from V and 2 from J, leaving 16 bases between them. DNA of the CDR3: TGTGCCAGCAGTCCCTGGACGGAGACCCCCTACGAGCAGTACTTC. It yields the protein CASSPWTETPYEQYF.

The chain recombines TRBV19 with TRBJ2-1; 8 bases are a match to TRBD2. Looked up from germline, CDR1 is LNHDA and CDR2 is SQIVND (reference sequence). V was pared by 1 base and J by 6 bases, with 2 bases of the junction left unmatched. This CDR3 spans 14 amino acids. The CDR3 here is CASSIAGGPNEQFF. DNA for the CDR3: TGTGCCAGTAGTATAGCGGGGGGGCCCAATGAGCAGTTCTTC.

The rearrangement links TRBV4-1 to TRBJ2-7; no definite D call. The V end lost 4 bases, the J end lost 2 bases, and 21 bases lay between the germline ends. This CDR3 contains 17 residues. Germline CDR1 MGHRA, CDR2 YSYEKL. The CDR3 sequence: CASSPPDRLGFTYEQYF. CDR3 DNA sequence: TGCGCCAGCAGCCCTCCTGACCGCCTCGGTTTTACCTACGAGCAGTACTTC.

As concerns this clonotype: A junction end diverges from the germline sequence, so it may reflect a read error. CDR3 in DNA: TGTGACAGCAAGACGATAACGGGACAGGGGGCTTACGAGCAGTACTTC. Amino acids: CDSKTITGQGAYEQYF. The genes are TRBV6-1 and TRBJ2-7; 12 nucleotides line up with TRBD1. The CDR3 has 16 residues. Germline loops: CDR1 MNHNS, CDR2 SASEGT.

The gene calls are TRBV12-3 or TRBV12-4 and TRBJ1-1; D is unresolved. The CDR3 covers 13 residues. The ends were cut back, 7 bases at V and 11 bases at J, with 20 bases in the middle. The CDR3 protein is CASIPIVGHLAFF. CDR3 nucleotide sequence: TGTGCCAGCATTCCCATCGTGGGTCACCTGGCTTTCTTT.

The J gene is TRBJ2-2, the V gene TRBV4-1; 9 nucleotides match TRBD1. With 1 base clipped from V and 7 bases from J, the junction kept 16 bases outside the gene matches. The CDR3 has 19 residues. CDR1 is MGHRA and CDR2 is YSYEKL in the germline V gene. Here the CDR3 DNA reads TGCGCCAGCAGCCAAGGGCCCCCAACAGGGGGCTGGATCGGCGGGGAGCTGTTTTTT. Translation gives CASSQGPPTGGWIGGELFF.

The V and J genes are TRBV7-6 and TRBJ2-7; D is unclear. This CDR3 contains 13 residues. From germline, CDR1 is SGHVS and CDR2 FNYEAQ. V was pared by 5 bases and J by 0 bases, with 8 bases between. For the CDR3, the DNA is TGTGCCAGCAGCGGGATCTTCTCCTACGAGCAGTACTTC. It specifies CASSGIFSYEQYF.

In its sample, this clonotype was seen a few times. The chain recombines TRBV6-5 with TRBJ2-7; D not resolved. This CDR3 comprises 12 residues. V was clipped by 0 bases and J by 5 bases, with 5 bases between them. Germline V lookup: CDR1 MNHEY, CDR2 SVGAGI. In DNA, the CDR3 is TGTGCCAGCAGTTACTCGTTGGACGAGCAGTACTTC. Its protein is CASSYSLDEQYF.

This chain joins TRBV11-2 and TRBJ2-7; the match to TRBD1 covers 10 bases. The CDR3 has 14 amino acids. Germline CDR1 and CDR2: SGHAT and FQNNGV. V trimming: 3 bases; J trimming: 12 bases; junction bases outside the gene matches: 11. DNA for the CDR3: TGTGCCAGCAGCTTTGGACAGGGGGGTTTCGAAGTGTACTTC. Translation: CASSFGQGGFEVYF.

The CDR3 DNA reads TGCAGTGCTAGGGTGAGCTCCTATAATTCACCCCTCCACTTT. It encodes CSARVSSYNSPLHF. The chain joins TRBV20-1 to TRBJ1-6, with D uncertain. Germline assignment: CDR1 DFQATT and CDR2 SNEGSKA (reference sequence). CDR3 length equals 14 residues. The V and J ends lost 3 bases and 0 bases respectively, with 6 bases between them.

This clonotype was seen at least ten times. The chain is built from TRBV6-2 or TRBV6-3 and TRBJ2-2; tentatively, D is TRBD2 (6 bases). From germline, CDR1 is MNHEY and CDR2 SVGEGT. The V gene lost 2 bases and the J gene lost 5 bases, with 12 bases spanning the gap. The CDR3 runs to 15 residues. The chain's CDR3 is CASSYLGGETGELFF. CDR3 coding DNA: TGTGCCAGCAGTTACCTGGGCGGGGAGACCGGGGAGCTGTTTTTT.

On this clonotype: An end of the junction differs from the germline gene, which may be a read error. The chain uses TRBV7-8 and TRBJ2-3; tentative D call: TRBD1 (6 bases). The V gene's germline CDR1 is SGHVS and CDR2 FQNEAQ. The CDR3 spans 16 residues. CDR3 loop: CASSPRYRDITDTQYF. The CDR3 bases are TGTGCCAGCAGCCCCAGATACCGGGACATCACAGATACCCAGTATTTT.

The CDR3 here is CSAQLVAEQFF. The CDR3 DNA sequence: TGCAGTGCCCAGCTAGTGGCTGAGCAGTTCTTC. The J gene is TRBJ2-1, the V gene TRBV20-1; D is ambiguous. Germline CDR1 is DFQATT and CDR2 is SNEGSKA (reference sequence). This CDR3 has 11 amino acids. Deletions cut 6 bases from V and 9 bases from J, with 12 bases between.

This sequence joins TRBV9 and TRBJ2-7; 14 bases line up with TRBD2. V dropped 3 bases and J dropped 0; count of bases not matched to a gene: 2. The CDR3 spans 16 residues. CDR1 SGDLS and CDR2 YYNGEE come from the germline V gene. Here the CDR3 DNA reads TGTGCCAGCAGCGAGGGACTAGCGGGGGCCTCCTACGAGCAGTACTTC. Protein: CASSEGLAGASYEQYF.